This entry lists 12 T cell receptor beta chains sequenced from one sample in a study of OX40 agonist ivuxolimab in advanced cancers. Profiling relied on immunoSEQ multiplex PCR, and the TCRdb table lists in-frame clones only, not all of them. Of 69,000 or so clones listed, approximately 78% are singletons. The source was CD4+ or CD8+ T cells sorted from blood, collected in a trial of the OX40 agonist ivuxolimab. These receptors were obtained from an adult with an advanced solid tumor such as melanoma, head and neck, liver or kidney cancer.

This chain links TRBV27 with TRBJ2-3; TRBD1 matches at 9 bases. Germline CDR1 reads MNHEY; CDR2 reads SMNVEV (reference sequence). The CDR3 is made up of 16 amino acids. Losses at the gene ends were 5 bases for V and 3 bases for J; bases not matched to a gene: 9. In DNA, the CDR3 is TGTGCCAGCAGTCCTATCCCGGGACAGGGTACAGATACGCAGTATTTT. Its translation is CASSPIPGQGTDTQYF.

The chain joins TRBV7-9 to TRBJ2-3; D not certain. Trimming took 1 base from V and 1 from J, leaving 9 bases between them. Germline CDR1 and CDR2: SEHNR and FQNEAQ (reference sequence). There are 15 residues in the CDR3. The CDR3 loop reads CASSLVGLRTDTQYF. The CDR3 nucleotides are TGTGCCAGCAGCTTAGTGGGCCTCCGCACAGATACGCAGTATTTT.

The chain links TRBV5-1 to TRBJ1-1; D is ambiguous. The V and J ends lost 0 bases and 11 bases respectively, with 8 bases between them. The CDR3 extends over 11 amino acids. CDR1 and CDR2 from the germline V gene are SGHRS and YFSETQ. CDR3 residues: CASSLGQRAFF. The CDR3 nucleotides read TGCGCCAGCAGCTTGGGGCAGAGGGCTTTCTTT.

The chain carries TRBV23-1 and TRBJ2-1, with D possibly TRBD2 on 6 matching bases. TRBV23-1 is reported as an ORF; its role is uncertain. The CDR3 extends over 12 amino acids. Between the trimmed V and J ends, which lost 2 bases and 7 bases, there was a span of 6 bases. Here the CDR3 DNA reads TGCGCCAGCAGTCAAGGGGGGAATGAGCAGTTCTTC. Amino acids: CASSQGGNEQFF.

The chain links TRBV28 to TRBJ1-5, with 7 bases lining up with TRBD1. This CDR3 is built from 15 residues. The germline V gene encodes CDR1 MDHEN and CDR2 SYDVKM. The trim removed 6 bases at V and 3 bases at J, leaving 8 bases unmatched. The CDR3 spells CASSLTGANNQPQHF. The CDR3 nucleotides are TGTGCCAGCAGCCTTACAGGGGCCAACAATCAGCCCCAGCATTTT.

The genes are TRBV5-4 and TRBJ2-5; D assignment may be TRBD1 or TRBD2 (5 bases each). This CDR3 has 15 amino acids. Germline V CDR1 and CDR2: SGHNT, YYREEE (reference sequence). V was shortened by 3 bases and J by 0 bases, with 12 bases between the two germline ends. The CDR3 protein is CASSSRQGHQETQYF. In nucleotides, the CDR3 is TGTGCCAGCAGCTCCCGGCAGGGACACCAAGAGACCCAGTACTTC.

This rearrangement joins TRBV4-2 to TRBJ2-3, with 11 positions matching TRBD2. Germline CDR1 and CDR2: LGHNA and YNFKEQ. The CDR3 has 16 residues. With 4 bases clipped from V and 2 bases from J, the junction kept 5 bases outside the gene matches. CDR3 sequence: CASSLLGLAATDTQYF. The CDR3 nucleotides read TGTGCCAGCAGCCTATTGGGACTAGCGGCCACAGATACGCAGTATTTT.

The chain uses TRBV5-5 and TRBJ2-7; D not resolved. The germline CDR1 and CDR2 sequences are SGHKS and YYEKEE (reference sequence). The CDR3 is 14 amino acids. V lost 4 bases to trimming and J lost 9 bases, with 20 bases between them. In nucleotides, the CDR3 is TGTGCCAGCAGCCACCCGTTCAGGAAAGACGGGCAGTACTTC. This gives the protein CASSHPFRKDGQYF.

This clone was observed a few times. The sample has other DNA sequences that encode this CDR3 too. The rearrangement links TRBV29-1 to TRBJ2-3, with D possibly matching TRBD2 (5 bases). The V end was cut by 3 bases, the J end by 1 base, with 8 bases between. The CDR3 sequence is 13 residues long. Germline loops: CDR1 SQVTM, CDR2 ANQGSEA. The CDR3: CSVDEGGTDTQYF. CDR3 DNA: TGCAGCGTTGATGAGGGAGGCACAGATACGCAGTATTTT.

The V call is TRBV19, the J call TRBJ2-7, with D possibly called TRBD1 or TRBD2 (5 bases each). V was shortened by 3 bases and J by 2 bases, with 14 bases between the two germline ends. This CDR3 contains 15 residues. CDR1 LNHDA and CDR2 SQIVND come from the germline V gene (reference sequence). CDR3 nucleotide sequence: TGTGCCAGTAGTATCTCATCAGGGCGGGCCTACGAGCAGTACTTC. This codes for CASSISSGRAYEQYF.

The chain recombines TRBV14 with TRBJ1-2, with D tentatively TRBD1 (5 bases). The CDR3 runs 15 residues. CDR1 and CDR2 (germline): SGHDN, FVKESK. The V and J ends lost 0 bases and 4 bases respectively, with 12 bases between them. This CDR3 is CASSQEPGRGYGYTF. The CDR3 coding sequence is TGTGCCAGCAGCCAAGAACCAGGAAGGGGCTATGGCTACACCTTC.

In this sample, this clone turned up many times. J is TRBJ2-1 and V is TRBV12-5, with 12 positions matching TRBD1. After removal of 2 bases from V and 10 bases from J, the junction contained 12 bases not matched to a gene. The CDR3 spans 17 residues. The V gene's germline CDR1 is LGHNT and CDR2 FRNRAP. CDR3 coding DNA: TGTGCTAGTGGTTTGCTCCCGCCGGGACAGGGGGCTCGCGAGCAGTTCTTC. Encoded protein: CASGLLPPGQGAREQFF.